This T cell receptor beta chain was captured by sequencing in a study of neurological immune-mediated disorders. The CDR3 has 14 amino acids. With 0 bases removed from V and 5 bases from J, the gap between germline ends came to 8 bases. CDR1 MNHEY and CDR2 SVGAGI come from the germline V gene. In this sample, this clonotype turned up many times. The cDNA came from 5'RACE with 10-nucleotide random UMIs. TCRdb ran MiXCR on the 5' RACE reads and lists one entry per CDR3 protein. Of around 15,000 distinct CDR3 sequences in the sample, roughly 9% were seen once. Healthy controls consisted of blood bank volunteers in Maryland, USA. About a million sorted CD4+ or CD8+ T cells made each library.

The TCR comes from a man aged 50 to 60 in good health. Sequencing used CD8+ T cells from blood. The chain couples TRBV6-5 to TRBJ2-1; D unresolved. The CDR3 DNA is TGTGCCAGCAGTTACTCGAACTCTAACAATGAGCAGTTCTTC. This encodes CASSYSNSNNEQFF.